This TCR beta chain was sequenced in a study of T cell changes during pregnancy in multiple sclerosis. Germline V CDR1 and CDR2: SGHTA, FQGNSA. Trimming took 1 base from V and 11 from J; bases not matched to a gene: 5. This CDR3 is built from 13 residues. Assay: immunoSEQ multiplex PCR; the TCRdb copy retains only in-frame clones and omits some. The data show roughly 45,000 clones, with roughly 90% seen just once and about 4.5% held by the top ten. The sequence came from a female donor in good health, enrolled as a control in a pregnancy study. The sequenced sample was peripheral blood, obtained in the second trimester of pregnancy. The gene calls are TRBV7-2 and TRBJ1-1, with TRBD1 identical over 9 bases. CDR3 sequence: CASSLGDRAVAFF. In nucleotides, the CDR3 is TGTGCCAGCAGCTTAGGGGACAGGGCGGTTGCTTTCTTT.